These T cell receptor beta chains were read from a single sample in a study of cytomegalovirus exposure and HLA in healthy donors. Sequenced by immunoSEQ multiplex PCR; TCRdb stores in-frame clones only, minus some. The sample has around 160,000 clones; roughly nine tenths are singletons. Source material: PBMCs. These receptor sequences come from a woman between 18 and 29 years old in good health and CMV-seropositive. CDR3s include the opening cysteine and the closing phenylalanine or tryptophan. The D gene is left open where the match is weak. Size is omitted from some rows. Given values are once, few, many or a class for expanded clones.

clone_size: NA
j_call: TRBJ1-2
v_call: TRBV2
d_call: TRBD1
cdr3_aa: CASGNDRGMWGYTF
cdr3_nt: TGTGCCAGCGGGAACGACAGGGGAATGTGGGGCTACACCTTC

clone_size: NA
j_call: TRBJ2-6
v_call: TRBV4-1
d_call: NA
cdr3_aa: CASSQVPGVGAGANVLTF
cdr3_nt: TGCGCCAGCAGCCAAGTGCCAGGGGTTGGGGCTGGGGCCAACGTCCTGACTTTC

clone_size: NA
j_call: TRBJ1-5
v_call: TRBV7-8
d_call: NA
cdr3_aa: CATSSPGFEGEPQHF
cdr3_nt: TGTGCCACCTCCTCTCCGGGTTTTGAAGGGGAGCCCCAGCATTTT

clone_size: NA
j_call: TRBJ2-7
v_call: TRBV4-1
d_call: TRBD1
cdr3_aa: CASSRSGGQGVLEQYF
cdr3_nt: TGCGCCAGCAGTCGTTCAGGCGGACAGGGCGTACTCGAGCAGTACTTC

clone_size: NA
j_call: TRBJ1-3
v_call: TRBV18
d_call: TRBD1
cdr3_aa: CASSPATGGSGNTIYF
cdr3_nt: TGTGCCAGCTCACCAGCAACAGGGGGCTCTGGAAACACCATATATTTT

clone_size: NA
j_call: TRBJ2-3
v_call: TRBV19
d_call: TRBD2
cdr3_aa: CASSHPGLAADTQYF
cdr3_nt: TGTGCCAGTAGCCACCCGGGACTAGCCGCAGATACGCAGTATTTT

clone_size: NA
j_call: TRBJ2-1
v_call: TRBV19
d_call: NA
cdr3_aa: CASSIWRQPNNEQFF
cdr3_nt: TGTGCCAGTAGTATATGGCGACAGCCCAACAATGAGCAGTTCTTC

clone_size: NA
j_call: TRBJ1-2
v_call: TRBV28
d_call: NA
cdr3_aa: CASSWQDYGYTF
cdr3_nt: TGTGCCAGCAGTTGGCAGGACTATGGCTACACCTTC

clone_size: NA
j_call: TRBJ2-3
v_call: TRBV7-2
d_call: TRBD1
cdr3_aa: CASSRRDRRSDTQYF
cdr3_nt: TGTGCCAGCAGTCGAAGGGACAGGCGCTCGGATACGCAGTATTTT

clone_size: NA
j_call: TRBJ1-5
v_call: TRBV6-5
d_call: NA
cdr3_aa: CASSYAGPGRQPQHF
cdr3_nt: TGTGCCAGCAGTTACGCGGGGCCCGGGAGACAGCCCCAGCATTTT

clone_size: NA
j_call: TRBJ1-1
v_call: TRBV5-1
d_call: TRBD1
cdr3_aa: CASRPGTGVTEAFF
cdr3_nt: TGCGCCAGCAGGCCCGGGACAGGGGTAACTGAAGCTTTCTTT

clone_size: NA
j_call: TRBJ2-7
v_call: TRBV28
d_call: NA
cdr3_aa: CASSFLEGGGDEQYF
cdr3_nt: TGTGCCAGCAGTTTTTTGGAGGGAGGAGGAGACGAGCAGTACTTC

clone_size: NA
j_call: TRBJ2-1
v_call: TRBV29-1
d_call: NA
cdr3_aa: CSVKTQVYNEQFF
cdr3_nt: TGCAGCGTTAAGACTCAAGTGTACAATGAGCAGTTCTTC

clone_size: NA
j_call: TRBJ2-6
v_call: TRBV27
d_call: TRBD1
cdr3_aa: CASSIDRGGANVLTF
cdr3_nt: TGTGCCAGCAGTATAGACAGGGGGGGGGCCAACGTCCTGACTTTC

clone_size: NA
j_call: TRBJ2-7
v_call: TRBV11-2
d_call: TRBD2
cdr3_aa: CASSLGGLVLYEQYF
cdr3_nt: TGTGCCAGCAGCTTAGGGGGACTAGTCCTATACGAGCAGTACTTC

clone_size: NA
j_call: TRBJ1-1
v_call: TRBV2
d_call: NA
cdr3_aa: CATFYGRNTEAFF
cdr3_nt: TGTGCCACCTTTTATGGGAGGAACACTGAAGCTTTCTTT

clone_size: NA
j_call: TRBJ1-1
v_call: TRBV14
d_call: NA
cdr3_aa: CASSQEGHQNTEAFF
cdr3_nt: TGTGCCAGCAGCCAAGAGGGACACCAGAACACTGAAGCTTTCTTT

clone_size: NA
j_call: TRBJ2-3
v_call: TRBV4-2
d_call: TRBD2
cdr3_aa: CASSQSSGVPTDTQYF
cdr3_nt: TGTGCCAGCAGCCAATCTAGCGGAGTACCCACAGATACGCAGTATTTT

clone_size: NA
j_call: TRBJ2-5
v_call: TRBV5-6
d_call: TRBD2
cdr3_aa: CASSWGLAGVETQYF
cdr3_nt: TGTGCCAGCAGCTGGGGACTAGCGGGGGTAGAGACCCAGTACTTC

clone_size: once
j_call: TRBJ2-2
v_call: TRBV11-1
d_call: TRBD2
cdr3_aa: CASSGMGLASGELFF
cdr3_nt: TGTGCCAGCAGCGGGATGGGACTAGCTAGCGGGGAGCTGTTTTTT

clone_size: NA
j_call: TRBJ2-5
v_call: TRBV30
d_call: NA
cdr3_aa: CAWSVLLETQYF
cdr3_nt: TGTGCCTGGAGTGTACTTTTGGAGACCCAGTACTTC

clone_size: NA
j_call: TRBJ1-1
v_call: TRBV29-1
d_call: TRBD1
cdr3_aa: CSVETGGGSTEAFF
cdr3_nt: TGCAGCGTTGAGACAGGGGGGGGAAGCACTGAAGCTTTCTTT

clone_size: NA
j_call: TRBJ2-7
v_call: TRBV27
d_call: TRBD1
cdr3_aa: CASSLSTLGQGAYEQYF
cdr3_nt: TGTGCCAGCAGTTTATCGACTCTCGGCCAGGGGGCCTACGAGCAGTACTTC

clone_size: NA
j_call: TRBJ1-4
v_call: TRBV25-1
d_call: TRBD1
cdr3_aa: CASKREDRGDEKLFF
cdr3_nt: TGTGCCAGCAAAAGAGAGGACAGGGGAGATGAAAAACTGTTTTTT

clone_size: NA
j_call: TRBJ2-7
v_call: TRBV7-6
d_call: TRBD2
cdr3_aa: CASALRGGSNEQYF
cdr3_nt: TGTGCCAGCGCCCTAAGGGGCGGGAGCAACGAGCAGTACTTC

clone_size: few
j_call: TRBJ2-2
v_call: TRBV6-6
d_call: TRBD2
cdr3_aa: CASRPGGKELFF
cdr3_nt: TGTGCCAGCAGGCCGGGGGGGAAGGAGCTGTTTTTT

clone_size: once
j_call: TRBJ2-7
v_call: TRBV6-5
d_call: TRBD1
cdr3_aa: CASSPWDRGYEQYF
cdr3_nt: TGTGCCAGCAGTCCATGGGACAGGGGCTACGAGCAGTACTTC

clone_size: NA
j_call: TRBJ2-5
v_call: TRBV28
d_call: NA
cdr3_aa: CASSLPRGLNQETQYF
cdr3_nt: TGTGCCAGCAGTTTACCCCGAGGACTGAACCAAGAGACCCAGTACTTC